A selection of T cell receptor beta chains follows, all from one sample in a study of blood T cell repertoires in COVID-19. Some clones are missing from TCRdb's copy, which holds only in-frame ones; the method was immunoSEQ multiplex PCR. The table records approximately 210,000 clones, 89% of them present only once. Sequenced input: peripheral blood. These receptors all come from a woman in her thirties or forties with acute or convalescent COVID-19. Both conserved end residues are part of each CDR3. A D gene is named only where the DNA matches it firmly. A clone size is listed for some rows: how often the clone was seen (once, few, many), or a class if it is expanded.

.	TRBV27	.	TRBJ1-2	CASSLGGSYGYTF	TGTGCCAGCAGTTTGGGGGGGTCCTATGGCTACACCTTC
.	TRBV3-1/TRBV3-2	TRBD1	TRBJ1-1	CASSPFGTGGTEAFF	TGTGCCAGCAGCCCTTTCGGGACAGGGGGCACTGAAGCTTTCTTT
.	TRBV10-2	.	TRBJ1-3	CASRAGDAGNTIYF	TGCGCCAGCAGGGCGGGGGATGCTGGAAACACCATATATTTT
few	TRBV6-5	TRBD1	TRBJ1-2	CASSRQGSSYGYTF	TGTGCCAGCAGTCGACAGGGTTCAAGCTATGGCTACACCTTC
.	TRBV5-4	.	TRBJ2-6	CASSLGWSESGANVLTF	TGTGCCAGCAGCTTGGGGTGGAGCGAGTCTGGGGCCAACGTCCTGACTTTC
.	TRBV4-1	.	TRBJ1-1	CASSQGDNSRLNTEAFF	TGCGCCAGCAGCCAAGGGGACAATTCCCGACTGAACACTGAAGCTTTCTTT
.	TRBV6-5	.	TRBJ2-5	CASSIDRLTETQYF	TGTGCCAGCAGTATCGACAGGCTGACGGAGACCCAGTACTTC
.	TRBV27	.	TRBJ2-1	CASSFGTSGNEQFF	TGTGCCAGCAGTTTTGGGACTTCCGGCAATGAGCAGTTCTTC
once	TRBV19	TRBD1	TRBJ2-1	CASSMKTGGINEQFF	TGTGCCAGTAGTATGAAGACAGGGGGCATCAATGAGCAGTTCTTC
.	TRBV5-4	TRBD2	TRBJ2-5	CASSSGLAGAHQETQYF	TGTGCCAGCAGCTCAGGACTAGCGGGGGCCCACCAGGAGACCCAGTACTTC
.	TRBV6-2/TRBV6-3	.	TRBJ2-3	CASSRGLALSTDTQYF	TGTGCCAGCAGTAGGGGACTCGCTTTAAGCACAGATACGCAGTATTTT
.	TRBV11-2	TRBD1	TRBJ1-2	CASSFGTGLYGYTF	TGTGCCAGCAGCTTCGGGACAGGGCTCTATGGCTACACCTTC
.	TRBV3-1/TRBV3-2	TRBD2	TRBJ2-5	CASSQNGGGSQETQYF	TGTGCCAGCAGCCAAAACGGCGGGGGGTCCCAAGAGACCCAGTACTTC
.	TRBV5-4	TRBD2	TRBJ2-3	CASSPTGGAQRDTQYF	TGTGCCAGCAGCCCAACGGGGGGGGCCCAACGAGATACGCAGTATTTT
.	TRBV15	.	TRBJ1-2	CATSRGTGNYGYTF	TGTGCCACCAGCAGAGGAACAGGGAACTATGGCTACACCTTC
.	TRBV19	TRBD1	TRBJ1-2	CASSIGTGWGGYGYTF	TGTGCCAGTAGTATCGGGACAGGGTGGGGAGGCTATGGCTACACCTTC
.	TRBV4-1	.	TRBJ1-1	CASSWLIGEGAFF	TGCGCCAGCAGTTGGTTAATAGGGGAGGGGGCTTTCTTT
.	TRBV2	.	TRBJ1-6	CASSEAAAGNSPLHF	TGTGCCAGCAGTGAAGCGGCGGCGGGTAATTCACCCCTCCACTTT
.	TRBV5-1	TRBD1	TRBJ1-6	CASSPTAQGAQSPLHF	TGCGCCAGCAGCCCCACGGCACAGGGGGCCCAATCACCCCTCCACTTT
few	TRBV5-4	.	TRBJ1-2	CAGVGAGYGYTF	TGTGCCGGGGTGGGGGCCGGCTATGGCTACACCTTC
.	TRBV7-2	.	TRBJ1-3	CASSSSPGAGNTIYF	TGTGCCAGCAGTTCGTCCCCAGGGGCAGGAAACACCATATATTTT
.	TRBV5-1	.	TRBJ1-6	CASSLEVRGSYNSPLHF	TGCGCCAGCAGCTTGGAGGTCAGGGGTTCCTATAATTCACCCCTCCACTTT
.	TRBV9	TRBD1	TRBJ2-2	CASSVRDRGLGTGELFF	TGTGCCAGCAGCGTAAGGGACAGGGGGCTGGGGACCGGGGAGCTGTTTTTT
.	TRBV5-6	.	TRBJ1-1	CASSPNPGHTNTEAFF	TGTGCCAGCAGCCCTAACCCTGGGCATACGAACACTGAAGCTTTCTTT
.	TRBV5-4	TRBD2	TRBJ2-1	CASSQRAGRWFF	TGTGCCAGCAGCCAACGAGCGGGGAGGTGGTTCTTC
.	TRBV6-5	.	TRBJ2-3	CASIYRSAQYF	TGTGCCAGCATTTACCGGTCGGCGCAGTATTTT
once	TRBV5-1	TRBD1	TRBJ1-2	CASSLVPQGAEANYGYTF	TGCGCCAGCAGCTTGGTCCCCCAGGGGGCGGAAGCTAACTATGGCTACACCTTC
.	TRBV5-4	.	TRBJ1-6	CASSLEEGRGVNSPLHF	TGTGCCAGCAGCTTGGAGGAGGGGCGCGGGGTTAATTCACCCCTCCACTTT
.	TRBV2	.	TRBJ1-1	CASTGQGTLNTEAFF	TGTGCCAGCACTGGGCAGGGCACTCTGAACACTGAAGCTTTCTTT
.	TRBV7-2	TRBD1	TRBJ1-4	CASSLALGQGTEGNEKLFF	TGTGCCAGCAGCTTAGCGTTGGGACAGGGGACGGAGGGGAATGAAAAACTGTTTTTT
.	TRBV2	TRBD2	TRBJ2-5	CASSGGGPSETQYF	TGTGCCAGCAGTGGCGGGGGGCCGTCGGAGACCCAGTACTTC
.	TRBV5-1	.	TRBJ1-1	CASSLGDGAEAFF	TGCGCCAGCAGCTTGGGAGACGGGGCTGAAGCTTTCTTT